Sequencing of this T cell receptor beta chain was carried out in a study of blood T cell repertoires in COVID-19. Study as a whole: The United States, Italy and Spain supplied acute and convalescent COVID-19 samples.

All enrollees were roughly 18 to 100 years old and from 25 or so US areas. Cohort allocation depended upon clinical history that participants reported. CDR3 length equals 13 residues. Germline CDR1 is SQVTM and CDR2 is ANQGSEA. Trimming pared 3 bases from V and 7 bases from J, leaving 14 bases between. The authors' processing: It was from reference gene primer amplification that nucleated cell counts were estimated. Generated by immunoSEQ multiplex PCR, the TCRdb table keeps only in-frame clones and is missing some. V and J calls and clone size follow that table, whereas D and trimming were derived from the DNA. This sample has 180,000 or so clones, with around four fifths found just once.

The sequence came from an older woman who had recovered from COVID-19. This chain uses TRBV29-1 with TRBJ2-3; D may be TRBD2 (6 bases). Sequenced: PBMCs or T cells enriched from blood (not recorded which). The CDR3 here is CSVERVGGNTQYF. The DNA for the CDR3 is TGCAGCGTTGAGAGGGTCGGAGGGAATACGCAGTATTTT.